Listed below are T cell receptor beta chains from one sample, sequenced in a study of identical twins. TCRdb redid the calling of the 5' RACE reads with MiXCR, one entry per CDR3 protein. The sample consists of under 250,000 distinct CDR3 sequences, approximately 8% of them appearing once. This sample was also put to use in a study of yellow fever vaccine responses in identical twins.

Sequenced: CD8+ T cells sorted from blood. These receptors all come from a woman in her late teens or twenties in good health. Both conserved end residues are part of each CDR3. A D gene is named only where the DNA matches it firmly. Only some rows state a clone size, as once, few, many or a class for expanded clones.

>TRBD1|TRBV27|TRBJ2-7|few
CASSWDRASEQYF
TGTGCCAGCAGTTGGGACAGGGCGAGCGAGCAGTACTTC
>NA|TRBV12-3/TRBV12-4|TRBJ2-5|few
CASSFVSLEETQYF
TGTGCCAGCAGTTTCGTAAGTCTGGAAGAGACCCAGTACTTC
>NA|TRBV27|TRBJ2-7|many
CASSLSSGYEQYF
TGTGCCAGCAGTTTATCTAGCGGCTACGAGCAGTACTTC
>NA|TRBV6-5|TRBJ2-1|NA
CASSYPLSEGNEQFF
TGTGCCAGCAGTTACCCCCTGAGTGAGGGTAATGAGCAGTTCTTC
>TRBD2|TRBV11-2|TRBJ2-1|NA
CASSSPSGIPNEQFF
TGTGCCAGCAGCTCCCCTAGCGGGATCCCCAATGAGCAGTTCTTC
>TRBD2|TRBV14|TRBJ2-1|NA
CASSQGGGVYEQFF
TGTGCCAGCAGCCAAGGGGGGGGGGTCTACGAGCAGTTCTTC
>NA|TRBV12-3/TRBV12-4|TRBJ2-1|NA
CASSLAGSVSYNEQFF
TGTGCCAGCAGTTTAGCGGGTAGCGTGTCCTACAATGAGCAGTTCTTC
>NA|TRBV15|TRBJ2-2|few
CATSRGLVGTGELFF
TGTGCCACCAGCAGAGGACTAGTCGGCACCGGGGAGCTGTTTTTT
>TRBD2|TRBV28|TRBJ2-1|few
CASRLGTSGRGNEQFF
TGTGCCAGCAGACTCGGGACTAGCGGGAGGGGCAATGAGCAGTTCTTC
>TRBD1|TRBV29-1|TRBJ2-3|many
CSVDSGTASTDTQYF
TGCAGCGTTGATTCGGGGACAGCGAGCACAGATACGCAGTATTTT
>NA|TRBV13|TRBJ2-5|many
CASSLEKETQYF
TGTGCCAGCTCCCTGGAAAAAGAGACCCAGTACTTC
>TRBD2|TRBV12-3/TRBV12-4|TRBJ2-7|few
CASHAGGSYEQYF
TGTGCCAGCCACGCGGGAGGCTCCTACGAGCAGTACTTC
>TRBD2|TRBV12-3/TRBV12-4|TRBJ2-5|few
CASGLTSAGVETQYF
TGTGCCAGCGGACTGACTAGCGCCGGAGTGGAGACCCAGTACTTC
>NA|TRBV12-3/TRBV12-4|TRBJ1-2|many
CASRRDTDRFHGYTF
TGTGCCAGCAGACGGGACACCGATCGTTTTCATGGCTACACCTTC
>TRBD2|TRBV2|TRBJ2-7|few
CASSDPLAGGREQYF
TGTGCCAGCAGTGACCCATTGGCGGGAGGACGAGAGCAGTACTTC
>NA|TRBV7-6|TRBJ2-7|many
CASTGGMGTPPYEQYF
TGTGCCAGCACCGGCGGTATGGGGACACCTCCCTACGAGCAGTACTTC
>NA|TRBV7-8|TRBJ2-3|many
CASSLGRGVDTQYF
TGTGCCAGCAGCTTAGGTAGAGGTGTAGATACGCAGTATTTT
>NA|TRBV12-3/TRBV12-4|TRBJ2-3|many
CASSFPQGGVRDTQYF
TGTGCCAGCAGTTTTCCGCAAGGGGGGGTGAGAGATACGCAGTATTTT
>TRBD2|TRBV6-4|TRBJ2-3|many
CASSSGLAGGTDTQYF
TGTGCCAGCAGTTCTGGACTAGCGGGGGGAACAGATACGCAGTATTTT
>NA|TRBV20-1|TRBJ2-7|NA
CSAQGLGGGEQYF
TGCAGTGCGCAGGGGCTAGGTGGCGGCGAGCAGTACTTC
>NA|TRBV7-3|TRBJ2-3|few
CASSLMGRSTDTQYF
TGTGCCAGCAGCTTAATGGGGAGGTCCACAGATACGCAGTATTTT
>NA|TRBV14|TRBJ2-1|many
CASSQSPYNEQFF
TGTGCCAGCAGCCAAAGCCCCTACAATGAGCAGTTCTTC
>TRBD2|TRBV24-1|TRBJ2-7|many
CATSVSGSLEQYF
TGTGCCACCAGTGTTAGCGGGAGTCTCGAGCAGTACTTC
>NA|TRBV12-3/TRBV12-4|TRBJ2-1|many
CASSLDGGPVQFF
TGTGCCAGCAGTTTAGACGGGGGGCCCGTTCAGTTCTTC
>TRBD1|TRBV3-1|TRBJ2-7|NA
CASSAGQGSYEQYF
TGTGCCAGCAGTGCGGGACAGGGATCCTACGAGCAGTACTTC
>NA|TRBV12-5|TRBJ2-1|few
CASGLVRVGDEQFF
TGTGCTAGTGGTTTGGTACGGGTGGGGGATGAGCAGTTCTTC
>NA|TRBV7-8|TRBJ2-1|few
CASSFRGAIRDEQFF
TGTGCCAGCAGCTTCCGGGGGGCCATAAGGGATGAGCAGTTCTTC
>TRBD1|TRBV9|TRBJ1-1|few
CASSTGTGGEAFF
TGTGCCAGCAGCACGGGGACAGGGGGGGAAGCTTTCTTT
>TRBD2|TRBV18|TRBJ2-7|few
CASSPPTSGSGYEQYF
TGTGCCAGCTCACCACCGACTAGCGGGAGCGGCTACGAGCAGTACTTC
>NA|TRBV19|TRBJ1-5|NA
CASTPGYSNQPQHF
TGTGCCAGCACTCCAGGTTATAGCAATCAGCCCCAGCATTTT
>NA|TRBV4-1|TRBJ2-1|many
CASSLAVPSYNEQFF
TGCGCCAGCAGCCTAGCGGTACCCTCCTACAATGAGCAGTTCTTC
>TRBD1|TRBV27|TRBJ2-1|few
CASSGQGRLHEQFF
TGTGCCAGCAGTGGACAGGGCAGGCTCCATGAGCAGTTCTTC
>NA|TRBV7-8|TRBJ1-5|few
CASSGTSHQPQHF
TGTGCCAGCAGCGGGACATCGCATCAGCCCCAGCATTTT
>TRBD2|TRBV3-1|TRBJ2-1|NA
CASSQRLAGVEQFF
TGTGCCAGCAGCCAGCGACTAGCGGGAGTTGAGCAGTTCTTC
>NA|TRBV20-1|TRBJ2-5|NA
CSAPLLGVQETQYF
TGCAGTGCCCCATTATTGGGGGTACAAGAGACCCAGTACTTC
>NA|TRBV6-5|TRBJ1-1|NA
CASSYLGQRNTEAFF
TGTGCCAGCAGTTACCTGGGACAAAGGAACACTGAAGCTTTCTTT
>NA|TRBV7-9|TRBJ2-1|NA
CASSLASGTTLPHEQFF
TGTGCCAGCAGCTTAGCGTCCGGGACCACCCTTCCCCATGAGCAGTTCTTC
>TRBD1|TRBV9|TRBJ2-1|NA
CASSVALGGQGVRGYNEQFF
TGTGCCAGCAGCGTAGCTCTAGGGGGACAGGGGGTCCGGGGGTACAATGAGCAGTTCTTC
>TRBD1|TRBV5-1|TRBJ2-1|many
CASSLTGAGEQFF
TGCGCCAGCAGCTTAACAGGGGCCGGTGAGCAGTTCTTC
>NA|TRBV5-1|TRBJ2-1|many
CASSPGTYIGLGDEQFF
TGCGCCAGCAGCCCAGGGACTTATATCGGACTTGGGGATGAGCAGTTCTTC
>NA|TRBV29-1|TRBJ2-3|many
CSVEATRDTQYF
TGCAGCGTTGAAGCCACCCGGGATACGCAGTATTTT
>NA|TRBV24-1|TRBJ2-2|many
CATSGGPGELFF
TGTGCCACCAGTGGGGGGCCCGGGGAGCTGTTTTTT
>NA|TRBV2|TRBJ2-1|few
CASQPGALSYNEQFF
TGTGCCAGCCAACCCGGGGCCCTCTCCTACAATGAGCAGTTCTTC
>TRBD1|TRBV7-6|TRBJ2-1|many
CASSGDRPDSYNEQFF
TGTGCCAGCAGCGGGGACAGACCAGACTCCTACAATGAGCAGTTCTTC